This T cell receptor (beta chain) is from a study of blood T cells in healthy people across ages (dated by TCRdb to the mid-2010s). Turning to the overall study: In model experiments, template switching captured roughly one uniquely barcoded TCR beta cDNA molecule for every two T cells. Age-related changes in TCR beta repertoire diversity were measured in the study by deep sequencing normalized with unique cDNA molecular identifiers. The donors were divided into four age groups: young (average about 16 years), middle-aged (about 39), aged (62) and long-lived (nearly 85). To avoid experimental bias, donors of different ages were randomly spread across the sequencing lanes. For two donors (one aged 18 to 29 and one aged 80 or older), the study analyzed two additional independent replicas of 1 million unique cDNA reads from the same blood draw.

Comment on this clonotype: Its antigen remains unidentified. One base away there is no much larger clone; base qualities are not given.

Reading from cysteine to phenylalanine, the CDR3 counts 17 amino acids. The only DNA kept is the CDR3, 51 bases in frame from the first base. The junction shows trimming of 3 bases on V and 4 bases on J, plus 20 bases between the germline ends. Study-wide conclusions, independent of this receptor: The percentage of naive T cells measured by flow cytometry correlated strongly with observed TCR beta diversity. The long-lived group showed more naive CD4+ T cells, fewer expanded clones and increased TCR diversity than the aged group, suggesting age selection. Estimates of total diversity based on one million sequenced T cells were regarded as lower bounds and as underestimates. Since profiling was done on bulk unsorted PBMCs, naive and antigen-experienced compartments could not be conclusively compared. Observed TCR beta diversity per million T cells fell roughly linearly with age, and a significant reduction was already apparent by age roughly 41. Donor CMV infection status was unknown, potentially confounding age-related changes in expanded clonotypes.

Donors were a few dozen systemically healthy Caucasian individuals from Russia aged roughly 6 to 90 years. Each donor gave approximately 10 milliliters of peripheral blood, collected into EDTA-treated Vacutainer tubes. Ficoll-Paque density-gradient centrifugation was used to isolate PBMCs, with at least 6 million obtained per sample. Trizol reagent was used to extract total RNA from PBMCs, with at least 6 micrograms per sample. Naive CD45RAhigh/CD27high T cell percentages were measured by flow cytometry on a PBMC aliquot from every donor. The library came from 5' RACE. For sequencing, an Illumina HiSeq 2500 was employed. A second roughly 7 to 12 cycle PCR used a sample-barcoded 5' primer and a J-beta primer mix. A unique molecular identifier was introduced onto each TCR beta cDNA molecule by a template-switch 5' adaptor carrying 12 random nucleotides. At least 2.5 million CDR3-containing paired-end reads were obtained from each sample. First-strand cDNA synthesis was performed from all RNA using the Mint cDNA synthesis kit, with priming by a TRBC-specific oligonucleotide. Following uracil-DNA glycosylase treatment, a first 18-cycle PCR with universal primers M1SS and BC2_uni_R was performed on all cDNA. Under the source paper's analysis protocol: For normalization, 1 million high-quality reads, each with a distinct molecular identifier, were randomly selected from each sample. Reads with shared molecular identifiers were discarded instead of being binned into consensus sequences. MiTCR, run with a Q25 quality threshold and the strictest error-elimination algorithm, handled CDR3 identification, clonotype clustering and error correction. Lower-bound total TCR beta diversity was estimated with a nonparametric unseen species model using Euler transformation. In-frame beta chains were kept once TCRdb had trimmed the public reads at Q25 with fastp and called clones with MiXCR. Rows matching on CDR3 protein sequence are summarized as one entry with the most common DNA and genes. It is TCRdb's table, rather than the study itself, that gives the V and J calls and clone size. Present in this sample are approximately 1.5 million distinct CDR3 sequences, almost 35% of which were seen just once. About 11% of the sample belongs to the ten largest clones.

This chain joins TRBV12-3 or TRBV12-4 to TRBJ2-3; the D gene is perhaps TRBD2, from 5 matching bases. The specimen sequenced was blood. This TCR derives from a woman in her 30s in good health. The CDR3 sequence is CASSLGRGKLGADTQYF. Read as DNA, the sequence is TGTGCCAGCAGTTTGGGTCGGGGAAAATTGGGCGCAGATACGCAGTATTTT.